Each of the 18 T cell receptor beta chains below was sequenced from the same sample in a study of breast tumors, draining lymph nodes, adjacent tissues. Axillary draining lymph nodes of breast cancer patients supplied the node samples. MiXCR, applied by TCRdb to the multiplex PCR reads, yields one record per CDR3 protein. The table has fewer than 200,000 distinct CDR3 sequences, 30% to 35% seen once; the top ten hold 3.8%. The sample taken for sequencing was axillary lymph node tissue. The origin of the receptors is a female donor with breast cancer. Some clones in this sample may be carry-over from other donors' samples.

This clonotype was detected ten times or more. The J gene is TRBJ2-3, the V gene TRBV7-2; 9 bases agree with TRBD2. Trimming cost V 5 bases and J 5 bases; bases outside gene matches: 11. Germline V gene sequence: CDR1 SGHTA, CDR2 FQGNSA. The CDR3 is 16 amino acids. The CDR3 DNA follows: TGTGCCAGCAGCCTGAGCGGGGGGCGCAGAAGAGATACGCAGTATTTT. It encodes CASSLSGGRRRDTQYF.

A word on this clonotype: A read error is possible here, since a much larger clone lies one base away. CDR3 protein: CASSPGGKNQPQHF. The CDR3 DNA reads as TGTGCCAGCAGCCCCGGAGGCAAAAATCAGCCCCAGCATTTT. V usage is TRBV3-1 and J usage is TRBJ1-5, with unresolved D. Germline V gene data show CDR1 as LGHDT and CDR2 as YNNKEL (reference sequence). The CDR3 covers 14 residues. Trimming shortened V by 4 bases and J by 4 bases, and 11 bases separated the two germline ends.

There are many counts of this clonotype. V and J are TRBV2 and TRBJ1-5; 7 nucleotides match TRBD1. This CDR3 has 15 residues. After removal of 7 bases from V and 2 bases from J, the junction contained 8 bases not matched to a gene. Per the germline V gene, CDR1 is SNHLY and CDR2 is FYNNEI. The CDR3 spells CASTAPGGGNQPQHF. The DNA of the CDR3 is TGTGCCAGCACTGCCCCAGGGGGAGGCAATCAGCCCCAGCATTTT.

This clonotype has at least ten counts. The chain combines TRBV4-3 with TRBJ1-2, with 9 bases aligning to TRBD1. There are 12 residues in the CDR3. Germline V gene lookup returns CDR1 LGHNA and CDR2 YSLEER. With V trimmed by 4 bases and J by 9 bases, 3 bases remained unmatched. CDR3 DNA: TGCGCCAGCAGCCGCGGACAGGGGAGCTACACCTTC. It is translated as CASSRGQGSYTF.

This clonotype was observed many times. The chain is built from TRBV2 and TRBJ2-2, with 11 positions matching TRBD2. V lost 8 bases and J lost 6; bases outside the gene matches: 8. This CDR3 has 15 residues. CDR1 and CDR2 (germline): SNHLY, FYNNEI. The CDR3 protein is CASCCYSGRAGELFF. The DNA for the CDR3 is TGTGCCAGCTGTTGTTATAGCGGGAGGGCCGGGGAGCTGTTTTTT. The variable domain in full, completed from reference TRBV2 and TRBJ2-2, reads EPEVTQTPSHQVTQMGQEVILRCVPISNHLYFYWYRQILGQKVEFLVSFYNNEISEKSEIFDDQFSVERPDGSNFTLKIRSTKLEDSAMYFCASCCYSGRAGELFFGEGSRLTVL.

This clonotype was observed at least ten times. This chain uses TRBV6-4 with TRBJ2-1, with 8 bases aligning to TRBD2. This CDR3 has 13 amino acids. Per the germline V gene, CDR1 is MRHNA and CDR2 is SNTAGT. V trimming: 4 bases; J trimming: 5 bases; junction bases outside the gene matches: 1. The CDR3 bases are TGTGCCAGCAGTGTCGGGAGGGACAATGAGCAGTTCTTC. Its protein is CASSVGRDNEQFF.

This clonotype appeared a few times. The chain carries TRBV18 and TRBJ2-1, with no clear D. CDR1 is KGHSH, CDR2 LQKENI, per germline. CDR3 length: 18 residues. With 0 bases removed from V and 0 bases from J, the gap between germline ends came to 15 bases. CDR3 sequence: CASSPPTPGRSSYNEQFF. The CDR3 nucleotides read TGTGCCAGCTCACCACCAACCCCCGGGCGGAGCTCCTACAATGAGCAGTTCTTC.

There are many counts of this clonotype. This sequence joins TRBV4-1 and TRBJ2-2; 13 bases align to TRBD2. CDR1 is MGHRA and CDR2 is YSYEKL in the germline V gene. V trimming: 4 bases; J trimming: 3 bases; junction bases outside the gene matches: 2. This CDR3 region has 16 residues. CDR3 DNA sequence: TGCGCCAGCAGCCTACTAGCGGGGGGGGACACCGGGGAGCTGTTTTTT. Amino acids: CASSLLAGGDTGELFF.

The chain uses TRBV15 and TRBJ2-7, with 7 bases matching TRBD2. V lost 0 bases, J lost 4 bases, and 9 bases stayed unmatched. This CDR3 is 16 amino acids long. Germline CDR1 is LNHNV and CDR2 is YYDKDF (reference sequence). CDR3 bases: TGTGCCACCAGCAGAGACGCAACTGGGGGAGGGTACGAGCAGTACTTC. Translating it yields CATSRDATGGGYEQYF.

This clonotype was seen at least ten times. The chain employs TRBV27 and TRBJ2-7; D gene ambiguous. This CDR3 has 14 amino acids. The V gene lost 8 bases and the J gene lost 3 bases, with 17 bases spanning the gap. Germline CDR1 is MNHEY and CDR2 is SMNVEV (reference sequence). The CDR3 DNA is TGTGCCAGCGGAACTCTACTCAGCCACTACGAGCAGTACTTC. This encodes CASGTLLSHYEQYF.

This CDR3 reads CASSQGESGSNRYNEQFF. The CDR3 DNA reads as TGCGCCAGCAGCCAGGGAGAGTCGGGGTCTAACCGGTACAATGAGCAGTTCTTC. V and J are TRBV4-3 and TRBJ2-1, with D possibly being TRBD2 (5 bases). Trimming removed 3 bases from V and 4 bases from J, with 22 bases in between. This CDR3 contains 18 residues. Germline values: CDR1 LGHNA, CDR2 YSLEER.

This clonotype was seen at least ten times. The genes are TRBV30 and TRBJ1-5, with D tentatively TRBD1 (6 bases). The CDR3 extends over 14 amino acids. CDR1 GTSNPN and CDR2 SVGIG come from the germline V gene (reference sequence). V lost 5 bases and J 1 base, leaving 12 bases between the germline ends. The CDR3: CAWATGTSNQPQHF. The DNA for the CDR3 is TGTGCCTGGGCCACCGGGACAAGCAATCAGCCCCAGCATTTT.

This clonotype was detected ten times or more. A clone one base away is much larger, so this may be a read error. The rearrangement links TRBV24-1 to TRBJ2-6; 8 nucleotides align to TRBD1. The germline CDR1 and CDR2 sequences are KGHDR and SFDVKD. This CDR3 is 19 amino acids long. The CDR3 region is CATSGNRGTGGPGANVLPF. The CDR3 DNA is TGTGCCACCAGTGGAAACCGAGGGACAGGTGGGCCCGGGGCCAACGTCCTGCCTTTC.

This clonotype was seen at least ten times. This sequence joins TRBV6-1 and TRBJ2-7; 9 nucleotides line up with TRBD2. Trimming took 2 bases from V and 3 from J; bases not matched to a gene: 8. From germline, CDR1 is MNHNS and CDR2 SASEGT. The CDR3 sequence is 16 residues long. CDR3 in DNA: TGTGCCAGCAGTGAAAACAGCAGCGGGAGGCTCTACGAGCAGTACTTC. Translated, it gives CASSENSSGRLYEQYF.

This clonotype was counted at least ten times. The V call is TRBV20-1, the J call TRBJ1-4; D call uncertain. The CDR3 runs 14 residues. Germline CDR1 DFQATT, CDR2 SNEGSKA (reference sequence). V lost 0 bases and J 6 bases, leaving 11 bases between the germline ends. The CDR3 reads CSARDRASHEKLFF. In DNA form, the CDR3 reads TGCAGTGCTAGAGATCGCGCCAGTCATGAAAAACTGTTTTTT.

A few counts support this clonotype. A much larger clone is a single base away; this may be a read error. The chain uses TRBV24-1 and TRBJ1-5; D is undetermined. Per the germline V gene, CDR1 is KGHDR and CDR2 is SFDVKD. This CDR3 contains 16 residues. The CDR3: CATSGLTRYSNQPQHF. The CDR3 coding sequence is TGTGCCACCAGTGGTTTGACAAGGTATAGCAATCAGCCCCAGCATTTT.

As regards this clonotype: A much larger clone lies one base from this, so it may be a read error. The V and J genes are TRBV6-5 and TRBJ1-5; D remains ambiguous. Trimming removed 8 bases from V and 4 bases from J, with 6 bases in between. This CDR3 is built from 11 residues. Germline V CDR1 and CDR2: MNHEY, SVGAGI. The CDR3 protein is CASGENQPQHF. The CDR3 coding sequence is TGTGCCAGCGGTGAGAATCAGCCCCAGCATTTT.

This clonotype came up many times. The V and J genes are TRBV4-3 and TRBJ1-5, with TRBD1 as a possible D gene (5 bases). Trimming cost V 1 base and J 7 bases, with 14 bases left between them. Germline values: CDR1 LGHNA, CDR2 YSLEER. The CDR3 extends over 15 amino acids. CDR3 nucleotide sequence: TGCGCCAGCAGCCAAGGGGGTGGGGGGAGGCAGCCCCAGCATTTT. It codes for CASSQGGGGRQPQHF.